This T cell receptor beta chain was retrieved from a study of T-cell memory formation after mild COVID-19. This clonotype was counted at least ten times. CDR1 is MGHDK, CDR2 SYGVNS, per germline. Trimming left V 4 bases short and J 5 bases short, with 2 bases between. The CDR3 spans 10 residues. TCRdb re-called the 5' RACE reads with MiXCR, one entry per CDR3 protein. There are over 70,000 distinct CDR3 sequences in the sample; about 16% occur only once, and roughly two fifths lies in the top ten. Source material: PBMCs or a T cell subset sorted from them (not recorded which). The chain has TRBV25-1 and TRBJ2-5; D not certain. The clonotype comes from a man younger than 30 who had mild COVID-19 (a few samples of this study predate the infection). Cell type and time point are not known. The CDR3 DNA follows: TGTGCCAGCAGTGGGGAGACCCAGTACTTC. It codes for CASSGETQYF.